Presented here are 8 T cell receptor beta chains from one specimen sequenced in a study of T-cell reconstitution after alpha-beta-depleted transplantation in children. The library targeted TCRbeta and was prepared with unique molecular identifiers. One entry per CDR3 protein results from TCRdb running MiXCR on the PCR reads. Of 300,000 to 350,000 distinct CDR3 sequences listed, about 17% were seen once; the top ten hold approximately 44%. The sample in question was PBMCs, mostly from graft donor cells, obtained 360 days after TCRalphabeta/CD19-depleted stem cell transplant. The receptors here all came from a male patient between 2 and 15 years old who had a stem cell transplant for acute lymphoblastic leukemia, so the T cells may come from the graft donor.

This clonotype was found a few times. The chain combines TRBV4-1 with TRBJ2-1; tentative D call: TRBD2 (5 bases). The V gene lost 0 bases and the J gene lost 3 bases, with 12 bases spanning the gap. CDR3 size: 16 residues. Germline V gives CDR1 MGHRA, CDR2 YSYEKL. The CDR3 DNA reads as TGCGCCAGCAGCCAAGATGGCACTAGAGTCTACAATGAGCAGTTCTTC. Translating gives CASSQDGTRVYNEQFF.

This clonotype occurred a few times. The chain carries TRBV25-1 and TRBJ1-1, with 7 nucleotides matching TRBD1. Trimming took 2 bases from V and 7 from J; bases not matched to a gene: 4. Looked up from germline, CDR1 is MGHDK and CDR2 is SYGVNS. This CDR3 contains 13 residues. As DNA, the CDR3 is TGTGCCAGCAGTGAACCCCACAGGGGTGAAGCTTTCTTT. Amino acids: CASSEPHRGEAFF.

The V gene is TRBV30, the J gene TRBJ2-1; TRBD2 aligns across 8 bases. CDR1 GTSNPN and CDR2 SVGIG come from the germline V gene (reference sequence). The CDR3 contains 12 residues. The trim removed 5 bases at V and 5 bases at J, leaving 2 bases unmatched. The DNA of the CDR3 is TGTGCCTGGGATAGCGGGAACAATGAGCAGTTCTTC. Protein product: CAWDSGNNEQFF.

This clonotype showed up just a few times. The chain joins TRBV6-2 or TRBV6-3 to TRBJ2-3; the D is unclear. Trimming left V 5 bases short and J 11 bases short, with 14 bases between. CDR3 length: 12 residues. CDR1 and CDR2 from the germline V gene are MNHEY and SVGEGT. CDR3 sequence (DNA): TGTGCCAGCAGTGGCTCGGCTATGATGCAGTATTTT. It is translated as CASSGSAMMQYF.

The chain employs TRBV24-1 and TRBJ2-7, with 8 bases lining up with TRBD1. Losses at the gene ends were 4 bases for V and 2 bases for J; bases not matched to a gene: 9. Germline V gives CDR1 KGHDR, CDR2 SFDVKD. CDR3 size: 16 residues. The CDR3 region is CATSEAGTGNPYEQYF. The CDR3 nucleotides read TGTGCCACCAGTGAAGCCGGGACAGGTAATCCCTACGAGCAGTACTTC.

The rearrangement links TRBV15 to TRBJ2-1; possibly TRBD1 or TRBD2 for D (5 bases each). The length of the CDR3 is 18 residues. V lost 3 bases and J 4 bases, leaving 22 bases between the germline ends. CDR1 is LNHNV and CDR2 is YYDKDF in the germline V gene (reference sequence). The CDR3 sequence is CATSSPEETGRPYNEQFF. The CDR3 DNA sequence: TGTGCCACCAGCAGTCCAGAGGAGACGGGACGACCTTACAATGAGCAGTTCTTC.

This clonotype was observed at least ten times. This chain uses TRBV18 with TRBJ2-3; no clear D gene. The V end lost 6 bases, the J end lost 4 bases, and 8 bases lay between the germline ends. Germline values: CDR1 KGHSH, CDR2 LQKENI. The CDR3 loop spans 12 amino acids. The chain's CDR3 is CASSLTSDTQYF. CDR3 coding DNA: TGTGCCAGCTCTCTAACATCAGATACGCAGTATTTT.

The rearrangement links TRBV6-2 or TRBV6-3 to TRBJ2-3; TRBD1 matches 8 bases. J lost 5 bases, V lost 7 bases, and 8 bases had no gene match. Germline values: CDR1 MNHEY, CDR2 SVGEGT. The CDR3 length is 14 residues. The CDR3 DNA follows: TGTGCCAGCACCAAGACAGGGGCAGGAGATACGCAGTATTTT. Protein sequence: CASTKTGAGDTQYF.